The next 28 T cell receptor beta chains were all read from a single sample in a study of CD8 T cells in ankylosing spondylitis. In TCRdb, the 5' RACE reads were re-called with MiXCR into one record per CDR3 protein. The sample contains 200,000 to 250,000 distinct CDR3 sequences, 18% of which appear only once. Their antigens remain unidentified. Study-wide results and caveats: Typical of ankylosing spondylitis blood, it appeared, was a TCR beta motif of roughly eight highly homologous variants.

Sequenced sample: blood, either unsorted or a sorted T cell fraction (not recorded which). Receptors originate from a male donor with ankylosing spondylitis.

This clonotype was counted between two and nine times. This chain uses TRBV7-9 with TRBJ1-1; the D gene is possibly TRBD1 (5 bases). Germline CDR1 reads SEHNR; CDR2 reads FQNEAQ (reference sequence). This CDR3 region has 14 residues. Trimming stripped 6 bases from V and 6 bases from J, with 17 bases between. DNA of the CDR3: TGTGCCAGCAGGTCGGACATTCAGGTTGCTGAAGCTTTCTTT. Translation gives CASRSDIQVAEAFF.

The CDR3 here is CATAQGANTEAFF. The CDR3 DNA follows: TGTGCCACCGCACAGGGGGCGAACACTGAAGCTTTCTTT. The chain employs TRBV9 and TRBJ1-1; TRBD1 matches 9 bases. Germline values: CDR1 SGDLS, CDR2 YYNGEE. This CDR3 comprises 13 residues. J lost 1 base, V lost 9 bases, and 4 bases had no gene match.

The chain carries TRBV6-1 and TRBJ2-3, with D maybe TRBD2 (5 bases). The CDR3 sequence is 16 residues long. Per the germline V gene, CDR1 is MNHNS and CDR2 is SASEGT. V was pared by 6 bases and J by 5 bases, with 21 bases between. CDR3 region: CASRESLASHRDTQYF. The CDR3 DNA sequence: TGTGCCAGCAGGGAGTCTCTTGCTAGCCATAGAGATACGCAGTATTTT.

In this sample, this clonotype turned up many times. The V gene is TRBV19, the J gene TRBJ2-7; 8 bases are shared with TRBD1. The CDR3 has 14 amino acids. CDR1 and CDR2 from the germline V gene are LNHDA and SQIVND (reference sequence). Trimming removed 1 base from V and 2 bases from J; junction bases left unmatched: 1. The CDR3: CASSIGTGTYEQYF. In DNA form, the CDR3 reads TGTGCCAGTAGTATAGGGACAGGGACCTACGAGCAGTACTTC.

V usage is TRBV4-1 and J usage is TRBJ2-5, with 10 bases that match TRBD2. There are 14 residues in the CDR3. Germline V gene lookup returns CDR1 MGHRA and CDR2 YSYEKL. J gave up 5 bases and V 3 bases, and 3 bases lay outside the gene matches. The CDR3 loop is CASSQPLAGETQYF. CDR3 DNA sequence: TGCGCCAGCAGCCAGCCACTAGCGGGGGAGACCCAGTACTTC.

Only a few counts were recorded for this clonotype. The chain joins TRBV12-5 to TRBJ2-2; no clear D. Germline V gene data show CDR1 as LGHNT and CDR2 as FRNRAP. V shed 6 bases and J shed 0 bases, with 8 bases lying between them. The length of the CDR3 is 14 residues. CDR3 sequence: CASGFLANTGELFF. The CDR3, as DNA: TGTGCTAGTGGCTTCCTCGCGAACACCGGGGAGCTGTTTTTT.

The chain couples TRBV7-9 to TRBJ2-2, with D perhaps TRBD2 (7 bases). Trimming took off 2 bases at V and 4 bases at J, with 11 bases between the two ends. CDR3 size: 15 residues. CDR1 and CDR2 from the germline V gene are SEHNR and FQNEAQ (reference sequence). Here the CDR3 DNA reads TGTGCCAGCAGCTTACGGGGGGCCTTCACCGGGGAGCTGTTTTTT. Translating gives CASSLRGAFTGELFF.

In this sample, this clonotype turned up a few times. The genes are TRBV3-1 and TRBJ2-4, with 8 nucleotides matching TRBD1. Trimming removed 0 bases from V and 12 bases from J; junction bases left unmatched: 19. From germline, CDR1 is LGHDT and CDR2 YNNKEL (reference sequence). The CDR3 is made up of 18 amino acids. As DNA, the CDR3 is TGTGCCAGCAGCCAAGAAGTAGGCCCGGGACAGGACTTCTCTAGTCAGTACTTC. Encoded protein: CASSQEVGPGQDFSSQYF.

V is TRBV7-9 and J is TRBJ1-4; TRBD1 agrees at 8 bases. There are 15 residues in the CDR3. J lost 7 bases, V lost 1 base, and 5 bases had no gene match. Looked up from germline, CDR1 is SEHNR and CDR2 is FQNEAQ (reference sequence). CDR3 DNA sequence: TGTGCCAGCAGCTTAGAGCAGGGGGCGGCTGAAAAACTGTTTTTT. It is translated as CASSLEQGAAEKLFF.

This clonotype has just a few counts. The genes are TRBV7-9 and TRBJ1-6; D perhaps matches TRBD1 (6 bases). CDR1 and CDR2 from the germline V gene are SEHNR and FQNEAQ (reference sequence). This CDR3 is built from 14 residues. Trimming cost V 2 bases and J 7 bases, with 9 bases left between them. CDR3 bases: TGTGCCAGCAGCTTACCAGGGGCGAATTCACCCCTCCACTTT. Protein: CASSLPGANSPLHF.

This sequence joins TRBV7-6 and TRBJ2-7; D is unresolved. V shed 5 bases and J shed 7 bases, with 15 bases lying between them. The CDR3 covers 13 residues. Per the germline V gene, CDR1 is SGHVS and CDR2 is FNYEAQ. CDR3 nucleotide sequence: TGTGCCAGCAGCCCAATCGAGGAGTCTGAGCAGTACTTC. Translating it yields CASSPIEESEQYF. Combining the CDR3 with reference TRBV7-6 and TRBJ2-7 gives the whole variable domain GAGVSQSPRYKVTKRGQDVALRCDPISGHVSLYWYRQALGQGPEFLTYFNYEAQQDKSGLPNDRFSAERPEGSISTLTIQRTEQRDSAMYRCASSPIEESEQYFGPGTRLTVT.

This clonotype was counted a few times. V usage is TRBV12-3 or TRBV12-4 and J usage is TRBJ1-5; D unresolved. V lost 4 bases and J 0 bases, leaving 16 bases between the germline ends. This CDR3 is 17 amino acids long. The CDR3 loop reads CASSYSLRGNSNQPQHF. In DNA, the CDR3 is TGTGCCAGCAGTTACTCCCTTCGCGGGAATAGCAATCAGCCCCAGCATTTT.

This clonotype was seen more than once but under ten times. V usage is TRBV21-1 and J usage is TRBJ1-6; whether TRBD1, the table's D call, matches the DNA was not checked. TRBV21-1 is a pseudogene. This CDR3 region has 18 residues. The CDR3: CASSKFSRDGQFSAPLHF. In DNA form, the CDR3 reads TGTGCCAGCAGCAAGTTCTCCCGGGACGGACAGTTTTCGGCACCCCTCCACTTT.

The sample holds many counts of this clonotype. The rearrangement links TRBV7-9 to TRBJ2-7; D not resolved. V was pared by 8 bases and J by 4 bases, with 9 bases between. The length of the CDR3 is 11 residues. Per germline, CDR1 SEHNR and CDR2 FQNEAQ (reference sequence). This chain's CDR3 is CASSSEYEQYF. Written as DNA, the CDR3 is TGTGCCAGCTCATCAGAGTACGAGCAGTACTTC.

This chain uses TRBV20-1 with TRBJ2-5; 7 bases agree with TRBD1. After removal of 3 bases from V and 1 base from J, the junction contained 5 bases not matched to a gene. The germline V gene has CDR1 DFQATT and CDR2 SNEGSKA (reference sequence). The CDR3 is 14 residues long. The CDR3 region is CSASPTGRQETQYF. CDR3 coding DNA: TGCAGTGCTAGCCCGACAGGGCGCCAAGAGACCCAGTACTTC.

This chain uses TRBV11-2 with TRBJ2-7; no clear D gene. Germline lookup yields CDR1 SGHAT and CDR2 FQNNGV. The CDR3 runs to 14 residues. Trimming took off 0 bases at V and 3 bases at J, with 9 bases between the two ends. The CDR3 bases are TGTGCCAGCAGCTTAGATGATAACAGCTACGAGCAGTACTTC. Amino acids: CASSLDDNSYEQYF. Full variable domain (rest looked up from reference TRBV11-2 and TRBJ2-7): EAGVAQSPRYKIIEKRQSVAFWCNPISGHATLYWYQQILGQGPKLLIQFQNNGVVDDSQLPKDRFSAERLKGVDSTLKIQPAKLEDSAVYLCASSLDDNSYEQYFGPGTRLTVT.

The genes are TRBV6-5 and TRBJ2-3; D may be TRBD2 (6 bases). This CDR3 comprises 16 residues. Trimming left V 0 bases short and J 0 bases short, with 10 bases between. CDR1 and CDR2 (germline): MNHEY, SVGAGI. CDR3 nucleotides: TGTGCCAGCAGTTACTCGGCGGGGACCAGCACAGATACGCAGTATTTT. Translating gives CASSYSAGTSTDTQYF.

The rearrangement joins TRBV24-1 to TRBJ2-1; 12 bases agree with TRBD2. The V segment lost 10 bases and the J segment 10 bases; nucleotides outside the gene matches: 7. The CDR3 contains 13 residues. Germline CDR1 is KGHDR and CDR2 is SFDVKD. The CDR3: CATRTSGDGEQFF. The CDR3 DNA follows: TGTGCCACGAGGACTAGCGGGGATGGGGAGCAGTTCTTC.

V and J are TRBV5-1 and TRBJ1-4; 9 bases agree with TRBD1. Unmatched junction bases numbered 3, after V lost 4 bases and J lost 5 bases. The CDR3 spans 14 residues. Germline V lookup: CDR1 SGHRS, CDR2 YFSETQ. CDR3 loop: CASSKGQGNEKLFF. CDR3 in DNA: TGCGCCAGCAGCAAAGGACAGGGGAATGAAAAACTGTTTTTT.

V usage is TRBV4-3 and J usage is TRBJ2-2; D is uncertain. Trimming removed 5 bases at V and 5 bases at J, with 18 bases between. The length of the CDR3 is 16 residues. Germline assignment: CDR1 LGHNA and CDR2 YSLEER. CDR3 sequence: CASSTLVATTTGELFF. The CDR3 DNA reads as TGCGCCAGCAGCACCCTAGTCGCCACTACGACCGGGGAGCTGTTTTTT.

This clonotype was detected only a few times. The rearrangement uses TRBV29-1 and TRBJ2-3, with 7 bases identical to TRBD1. The CDR3 is 15 amino acids. Germline V gene sequence: CDR1 SQVTM, CDR2 ANQGSEA. V gave up 2 bases and J gave up 2 bases; unmatched junction bases: 7. CDR3 region: CSVEQLGTDTDTQYF. In DNA form, the CDR3 reads TGCAGCGTTGAACAGTTGGGGACAGACACAGATACGCAGTATTTT.

The rearrangement links TRBV4-1 to TRBJ2-5; D perhaps matches TRBD1 (6 bases). The CDR3 has 14 amino acids. V was pared by 3 bases and J by 5 bases, with 13 bases between. CDR1 MGHRA and CDR2 YSYEKL come from the germline V gene. DNA of the CDR3: TGCGCCAGCAGCCAGGGGGCTTCCTACGAGACCCAGTACTTC. It translates to CASSQGASYETQYF.

This clonotype appeared a few times. The chain links TRBV6-5 to TRBJ2-1; 8 nucleotides align to TRBD1. CDR3 length: 15 residues. CDR1 is MNHEY, CDR2 SVGAGI, per germline. V was clipped by 2 bases and J by 6 bases; unmatched bases: 6. The DNA for the CDR3 is TGTGCCAGCAGTTACGTTCCGGGACAGGCCAATGAGCAGTTCTTC. Translation: CASSYVPGQANEQFF.

This chain uses TRBV7-9 with TRBJ1-2, with TRBD1 identical over 8 bases. This CDR3 contains 14 residues. Germline CDR1 reads SEHNR; CDR2 reads FQNEAQ (reference sequence). After removal of 2 bases from V and 4 bases from J, the junction contained 3 bases not matched to a gene. The CDR3 region has the DNA TGTGCCAGCAGCTTAAGGGACAGGATCTATGGCTACACCTTC. It is translated as CASSLRDRIYGYTF.

This clonotype was counted only a few times. The DNA for the CDR3 is TGTGCCAGCAGTTACCTGCTAGCGGAGGCCCTCAATGAGCAGTTCTTC. It encodes CASSYLLAEALNEQFF. The chain employs TRBV6-5 and TRBJ2-1; 7 bases match TRBD2. The junction had 10 bases not matched to a gene; V was cut back by 2 bases and J by 6 bases. The CDR3 is 16 amino acids. Germline CDR1 MNHEY, CDR2 SVGAGI.

This clonotype has a count of ten or more. This chain links TRBV5-1 with TRBJ1-2, with a weak D call TRBD1 (5 bases). The germline V gene encodes CDR1 SGHRS and CDR2 YFSETQ. Trimming stripped 4 bases from V and 8 bases from J, with 15 bases between. This CDR3 has 13 amino acids. In DNA, the CDR3 is TGCGCCAGCAGCACCCCTTTCCGGGACGGCTACACCTTC. It codes for CASSTPFRDGYTF.

V usage is TRBV3-1 and J usage is TRBJ1-2; D gene uncertain. Germline CDR1 is LGHDT and CDR2 is YNNKEL (reference sequence). V lost 0 bases to trimming and J lost 1 base, with 21 bases between them. This CDR3 spans 19 amino acids. CDR3 region: CASSQDVGIQSPSNYGYTF. Here the CDR3 DNA reads TGTGCCAGCAGCCAAGATGTGGGCATTCAGAGCCCTAGTAACTATGGCTACACCTTC.

This clonotype has just a few counts. The V gene is TRBV12-3 or TRBV12-4, the J gene TRBJ1-4; no clear D gene. The CDR3 runs 11 residues. Trimming stripped 4 bases from V and 8 bases from J, with 5 bases between. The CDR3 DNA sequence: TGTGCCAGCAGTTCCTCCGAAAAACTGTTTTTT. Its translation: CASSSSEKLFF.